Shown below are 14 T cell receptor beta chains from a single sample sequenced in a study of cytomegalovirus exposure and HLA in healthy donors. Both 60 Vbeta primers and 13 Jbeta primers went into the PCR. Assay: immunoSEQ multiplex PCR; the TCRdb copy retains only in-frame clones and omits some. Among approximately 120,000 clones listed, around 75% were seen once. The sample comprised PBMCs. The source is a woman aged 50 to 60 in good health and CMV-seropositive.

The chain joins TRBV18 to TRBJ2-5; no clear D. Germline values: CDR1 KGHSH, CDR2 LQKENI. The CDR3 spans 14 residues. Trimming shortened V by 2 bases and J by 5 bases, and 12 bases separated the two germline ends. CDR3 in amino acids: CASSPGAPRETQYF. The CDR3 DNA follows: TGTGCCAGCTCACCAGGCGCCCCGAGGGAGACCCAGTACTTC.

The rearrangement links TRBV7-6 to TRBJ2-7, with TRBD2 matching 9 bases. There are 13 residues in the CDR3. Trimming removed 5 bases from V and 6 bases from J; junction bases left unmatched: 5. CDR1 is SGHVS, CDR2 FNYEAQ, per germline. The CDR3 protein is CASSSSGSGEQYF. The CDR3 DNA reads as TGTGCCAGCAGCAGTAGCGGGAGTGGCGAGCAGTACTTC. The variable domain in full, completed from reference TRBV7-6 and TRBJ2-7, reads GAGVSQSPRYKVTKRGQDVALRCDPISGHVSLYWYRQALGQGPEFLTYFNYEAQQDKSGLPNDRFSAERPEGSISTLTIQRTEQRDSAMYRCASSSSGSGEQYFGPGTRLTVT.

The chain recombines TRBV7-9 with TRBJ1-5, with 8 bases lining up with TRBD1. Unmatched junction bases numbered 11, after V lost 0 bases and J lost 4 bases. The CDR3 length is 18 residues. CDR1 SEHNR and CDR2 FQNEAQ come from the germline V gene (reference sequence). This chain's CDR3 is CASSLALDRGVGNQPQHF. Written as DNA, the CDR3 is TGTGCCAGCAGCTTAGCGCTAGACAGGGGAGTTGGGAATCAGCCCCAGCATTTT.

A few counts support this clone. The V and J genes are TRBV30 and TRBJ1-2, with D perhaps TRBD1 (5 bases). V was trimmed by 5 bases and J by 4 bases, leaving 5 bases between them. The CDR3 loop spans 10 amino acids. CDR1 and CDR2 (germline): GTSNPN, SVGIG (reference sequence). DNA for the CDR3: TGTGCCTGGGGGGCCTATGGCTACACCTTC. Its protein is CAWGAYGYTF.

V gene TRBV13 combines with J gene TRBJ2-3, with a tentative D call TRBD1 (6 bases). Trimming removed 5 bases from V and 4 bases from J, with 10 bases in between. The germline V gene has CDR1 PRHDT and CDR2 FYEKMQ (reference sequence). This CDR3 spans 13 amino acids. DNA of the CDR3: TGTGCCAGCAGCCCCAGGGGCGCAGATACGCAGTATTTT. This codes for CASSPRGADTQYF.

The chain combines TRBV11-3 with TRBJ2-3; D perhaps matches TRBD1 (5 bases). Trimming removed 2 bases from V and 1 base from J, with 16 bases in between. Germline lookup yields CDR1 SGHNT and CDR2 YENEEA. This CDR3 spans 17 amino acids. The CDR3 here is CASSLPAMQGGTDTQYF. CDR3 coding DNA: TGTGCCAGCAGCTTACCCGCGATGCAGGGCGGCACAGATACGCAGTATTTT.

The chain employs TRBV6-5 and TRBJ2-3; the D gene is possibly TRBD2 (5 bases). Trimming stripped 2 bases from V and 9 bases from J, with 18 bases between. CDR3 length: 15 amino acids. The germline V gene encodes CDR1 MNHEY and CDR2 SVGAGI. CDR3 amino acids: CASSYESRIGETQYF. The DNA for the CDR3 is TGTGCCAGCAGTTACGAGTCTCGAATTGGGGAGACGCAGTATTTT.

The chain links TRBV5-4 to TRBJ2-3; 9 nucleotides agree with TRBD2. Per germline, CDR1 SGHNT and CDR2 YYREEE (reference sequence). The CDR3 extends over 16 amino acids. The junction had 6 bases not matched to a gene; V was cut back by 1 base and J by 3 bases. In DNA, the CDR3 is TGTGCCAGCAGCTTGAAGGCGGGGGGGCCTACAGATACGCAGTATTTT. This sequence encodes CASSLKAGGPTDTQYF.

The rearrangement links TRBV19 to TRBJ2-5; D may be TRBD1 (5 bases). CDR1 LNHDA and CDR2 SQIVND come from the germline V gene (reference sequence). V lost 3 bases to trimming and J lost 2 bases, with 7 bases between them. The CDR3 loop spans 13 amino acids. The CDR3 reads CASSIAGQETQYF. CDR3 DNA: TGTGCCAGTAGTATCGCAGGGCAAGAGACCCAGTACTTC.

The gene calls are TRBV7-2 and TRBJ2-2; tentative D call: TRBD2 (6 bases). The germline V gene has CDR1 SGHTA and CDR2 FQGNSA. V dropped 1 base and J dropped 5 bases, with 11 bases sitting between them. The CDR3 length is 15 residues. CDR3 sequence reads: CASSLVGTQTGELFF. In DNA form, the CDR3 reads TGTGCCAGCAGCTTAGTAGGGACTCAGACCGGGGAGCTGTTTTTT.

CDR3 nucleotides: TGTGCCACCAGCAGCCAGAGGACAGGGTGGCTAAATTCACCCCTCCACTTT. It yields the protein CATSSQRTGWLNSPLHF. The chain has TRBV15 and TRBJ1-6, with TRBD1 matching 8 bases. V was clipped by 3 bases and J by 7 bases; unmatched bases: 11. The CDR3 length is 17 residues. Germline CDR1 is LNHNV and CDR2 is YYDKDF (reference sequence).

This chain connects TRBV19 to TRBJ1-5; 7 nucleotides line up with TRBD1. The CDR3 runs 13 residues. Germline CDR1 is LNHDA and CDR2 is SQIVND (reference sequence). With 10 bases clipped from V and 7 bases from J, the junction kept 10 bases outside the gene matches. Here the CDR3 reads CATADRLGQPQHF. The DNA of the CDR3 is TGTGCCACCGCGGACAGGCTGGGGCAGCCCCAGCATTTT. Combining the CDR3 with reference TRBV19 and TRBJ1-5 gives the whole variable domain DGGITQSPKYLFRKEGQNVTLSCEQNLNHDAMYWYRQDPGQGLRLIYYSQIVNDFQKGDIAEGYSVSREKKESFPLTVTSAQKNPTAFYLCATADRLGQPQHFGDGTRLSIL.

The rearrangement joins TRBV6-1 to TRBJ2-3; TRBD2 agrees at 8 bases. Germline V gives CDR1 MNHNS, CDR2 SASEGT. The CDR3 has 15 amino acids. Trimming took 0 bases from V and 5 from J; bases not matched to a gene: 4. CDR3: CASSEARLALDTQYF. CDR3 nucleotides: TGTGCCAGCAGTGAAGCAAGACTAGCGCTAGATACGCAGTATTTT.

This clone was picked up a small number of times. This rearrangement joins TRBV7-2 to TRBJ2-7, with a possible D match to TRBD2 (6 bases). Germline-derived CDR1 and CDR2 are SGHTA and FQGNSA. The ends were cut back, 3 bases at V and 2 bases at J, with 8 bases in the middle. This CDR3 comprises 13 residues. The CDR3 is CASSFAGTYEQYF. DNA for the CDR3: TGTGCCAGCAGCTTCGCGGGAACCTACGAGCAGTACTTC. Full variable domain (missing parts from reference TRBV7-2 and TRBJ2-7): GAGVSQSPSNKVTEKGKDVELRCDPISGHTALYWYRQSLGQGLEFLIYFQGNSAPDKSGLPSDRFSAERTGGSVSTLTIQRTQQEDSAVYLCASSFAGTYEQYFGPGTRLTVT.